This record covers a single TCR beta chain. Its antigen is as yet unknown. CD4+ T cells from unexposed donors were obtained before the COVID-19 pandemic (2011-2018). The record originates from a study of CD4 T cells in relation to SARS-CoV-2 and coronaviruses. The study, taken as a whole, reports: In around 60% of donors, memory CD4+ clonotypes crossrecognized SARS-CoV-2 and at least one common cold coronavirus spike. The assay detects memory recall responses, not culture-primed primary responses. Crossreactive clones expanded significantly less to SARS-CoV-2 than monoreactive clones.

Uncultured naive and memory CD4+ T cells supplied DNA for deep TCR-beta sequencing. Clones were sequenced by immunoSEQ multiplex PCR, and TCRdb holds only the in-frame ones, with some missing. The data contain around 62,000 clones, about 94% of them singletons. The germline gives CDR1 MDHEN, CDR2 SYDVKM. V gave up 7 bases and J gave up 4 bases, with 21 bases separating them. This CDR3 is built from 16 residues. The receptor's source is a human donor in good health. Sequenced material: naive CD4+ T cells from PBMCs. Subset given: naive CD4+ T cells isolated by negative enrichment. This chain joins TRBV28 and TRBJ2-3; D is unclear. CDR3 amino acids: CASKGWQTGGPDTQYF. The CDR3 DNA reads TGTGCCAGCAAAGGATGGCAGACGGGTGGGCCAGATACGCAGTATTTT.